These 8 T cell receptor beta chains were all obtained from the same sample, sequenced in a study of blood T cell repertoires in COVID-19. Method: immunoSEQ multiplex PCR; TCRdb's copy keeps in-frame clones and lacks some. The sample yields about 180,000 clones, over 90% seen once. Sequencing was done on a sample of peripheral blood. These receptor sequences come from a man aged 45-65 years with acute or convalescent COVID-19.

The rearrangement links TRBV9 to TRBJ1-2; 10 nucleotides match TRBD1. Germline-derived CDR1 and CDR2 are SGDLS and YYNGEE. V lost 0 bases and J lost 7; bases outside the gene matches: 9. This CDR3 spans 16 amino acids. CDR3 residues: CASSVGGNDRGLGYTF. Written as DNA, the CDR3 is TGTGCCAGCAGCGTAGGAGGTAATGACAGGGGGCTTGGCTACACCTTC.

The rearrangement uses TRBV5-4 and TRBJ2-1, with 10 nucleotides matching TRBD1. The ends lost 9 bases at V and 9 bases at J; junction bases unmatched: 6. The CDR3 extends over 12 amino acids. Per the germline V gene, CDR1 is SGHNT and CDR2 is YYREEE (reference sequence). This CDR3 reads CATNGQGGEQFF. CDR3 DNA sequence: TGTGCCACCAACGGACAGGGGGGTGAGCAGTTCTTC.

The V and J genes are TRBV5-1 and TRBJ2-7; a weak D match, TRBD2 (5 bases). Germline V gene data show CDR1 as SGHRS and CDR2 as YFSETQ. There are 13 residues in the CDR3. Trimming pared 7 bases from V and 2 bases from J, leaving 13 bases between. The CDR3 sequence: CASGHGIPYEQYF. The CDR3 DNA is TGCGCCAGCGGTCACGGGATTCCCTACGAGCAGTACTTC.

The chain carries TRBV19 and TRBJ1-5; D may be TRBD1 (5 bases). Per germline, CDR1 LNHDA and CDR2 SQIVND (reference sequence). The CDR3 contains 15 residues. The V gene lost 4 bases and the J gene lost 0 bases, with 10 bases spanning the gap. The CDR3 reads CASSKEGNSNQPQHF. The CDR3 DNA is TGTGCCAGTAGTAAGGAGGGGAATAGCAATCAGCCCCAGCATTTT.

Details on this clone: It is likely a read error, because the conserved phenylalanine at the end of the CDR3 is missing. The DNA is left out, because the CDR3 cannot be placed on it with certainty; the CDR3 is given as TCRdb lists it. V is TRBV7-5 and J is TRBJ1-1. TRBV7-5 is designated a pseudogene. The CDR3 is 9 amino acids long, termini counted. The CDR3 sequence is CARSLGSPL.

This clone was picked up one time. The CDR3 region is CASSNDAGTLYYEQYF. In DNA, the CDR3 is TGTGCCAGCAGCAATGACGCGGGAACCCTTTACTACGAGCAGTACTTC. The gene calls are TRBV5-6 and TRBJ2-7; weak D call: TRBD2 (6 bases). CDR3 length equals 16 residues. The germline gives CDR1 SGHDT, CDR2 YYEEEE. Trimming shortened V by 4 bases and J by 3 bases, and 20 bases separated the two germline ends.

V usage is TRBV6-5 and J usage is TRBJ1-5; 11 bases match TRBD1. CDR3 length equals 14 residues. Per germline, CDR1 MNHEY and CDR2 SVGAGI. V lost 6 bases, J lost 6 bases, and 4 bases stayed unmatched. The CDR3: CASSGQGAGQPQHF. The CDR3 nucleotides read TGTGCCAGCAGCGGACAGGGGGCTGGTCAGCCCCAGCATTTT.

The rearrangement joins TRBV20-1 to TRBJ2-7, with 9 bases identical to TRBD2. The germline V gene has CDR1 DFQATT and CDR2 SNEGSKA (reference sequence). The CDR3 extends over 13 amino acids. V shed 3 bases and J 6 bases; nucleotides not matched to a gene: 6. The DNA of the CDR3 is TGCAGTGCTAGTCTGGCGGGAGGGTCCGAGCAGTACTTC. This translates into CSASLAGGSEQYF.